In its sample, the clone carrying this TCR beta chain is medium-sized (0.01 to 0.1%). Its matching antigen is unknown. The PCR ran on 60 Vbeta and 13 Jbeta primers. Sequencing was performed with immunoSEQ multiplex PCR; in TCRdb, only in-frame clones are kept and a portion is missing. Among about 130,000 clones, 75% to 90% were seen once, and the ten largest hold approximately 6%. V gave up 4 bases and J gave up 0 bases, with 13 bases separating them. CDR3 length equals 16 residues. The germline gives CDR1 SGHNT, CDR2 YYREEE (reference sequence). The data derive from a study of cytomegalovirus exposure and HLA in healthy donors. The overall study: Among about 380 genotyped donors, around 80% fell in the Caucasian-associated ancestry cluster. Study-wide results and limits: Links to common viral pathogens appeared, in a later analysis, for several of the most significant clusters. Reports state that TCR beta sequences accurately predicted most subjects' HLA-A and HLA-B alleles.

Everyone who donated was a healthy bone marrow donor. The chain has TRBV5-4 and TRBJ1-4, with TRBD1 as a possible D gene (5 bases). The clonotype comes from a woman aged 40 to 50 in good health and CMV-seropositive. Material for sequencing was PBMCs. The chain's CDR3 is CASSPTGASTNEKLFF. The CDR3 DNA is TGTGCCAGCAGCCCAACAGGAGCGTCAACTAATGAAAAACTGTTTTTT. Full variable domain (remainder filled in from reference TRBV5-4 and TRBJ1-4): ETGVTQSPTHLIKTRGQQVTLRCSSQSGHNTVSWYQQALGQGPQFIFQYYREEENGRGNFPPRFSGLQFPNYSSELNVNALELDDSALYLCASSPTGASTNEKLFFGSGTQLSVL.